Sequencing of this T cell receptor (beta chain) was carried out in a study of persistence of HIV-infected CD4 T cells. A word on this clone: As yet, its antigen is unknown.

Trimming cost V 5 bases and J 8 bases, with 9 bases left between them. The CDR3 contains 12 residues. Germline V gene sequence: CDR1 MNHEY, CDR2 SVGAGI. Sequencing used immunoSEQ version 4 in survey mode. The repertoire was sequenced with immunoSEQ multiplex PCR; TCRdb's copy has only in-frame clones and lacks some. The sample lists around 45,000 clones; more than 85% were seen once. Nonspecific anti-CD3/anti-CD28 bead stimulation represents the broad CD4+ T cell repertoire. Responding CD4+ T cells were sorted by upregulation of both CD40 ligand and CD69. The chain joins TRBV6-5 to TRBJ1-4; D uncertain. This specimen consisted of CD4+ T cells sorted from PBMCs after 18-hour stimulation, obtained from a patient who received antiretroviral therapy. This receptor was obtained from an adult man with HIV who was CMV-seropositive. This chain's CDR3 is CASSLLYEKLFF. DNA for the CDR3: TGTGCCAGCAGTCTGTTATACGAAAAACTGTTTTTT.